This T cell receptor (beta chain) was found in a study of identical twins. General study points: Findings came from cross-sectional statistics, without long-term follow-up of donors.

TCRdb passed the 5' RACE reads through MiXCR, listing each CDR3 protein once. The data hold 470,000 or so distinct CDR3 sequences, with approximately 24% observed a single time. This clonotype was seen a few times. Its specificity is unknown. The ends were cut back, 7 bases at V and 1 base at J, with 12 bases in the middle. The CDR3 is 14 amino acids. This sample also appeared in a second study, on T cells expressing NK-cell markers. That source notes: Sorted CD3+CD56+NKG2C+, CD3+CD56+NKG2C- and CD3+CD56-NKG2C+ T cells provided the TCR beta repertoires. With respect to HCMV, seven of the eight sequenced donors were seropositive, and one was seronegative.

Specimen: CD4+ T cells sorted from blood. This clonotype was sampled from a woman aged 18-29 years in good health. The chain carries TRBV12-3 or TRBV12-4 and TRBJ2-3; D uncertain. The CDR3 sequence: CASKVHFGTDTQYF. CDR3 sequence (DNA): TGTGCCAGCAAGGTTCACTTCGGCACAGATACGCAGTATTTT.